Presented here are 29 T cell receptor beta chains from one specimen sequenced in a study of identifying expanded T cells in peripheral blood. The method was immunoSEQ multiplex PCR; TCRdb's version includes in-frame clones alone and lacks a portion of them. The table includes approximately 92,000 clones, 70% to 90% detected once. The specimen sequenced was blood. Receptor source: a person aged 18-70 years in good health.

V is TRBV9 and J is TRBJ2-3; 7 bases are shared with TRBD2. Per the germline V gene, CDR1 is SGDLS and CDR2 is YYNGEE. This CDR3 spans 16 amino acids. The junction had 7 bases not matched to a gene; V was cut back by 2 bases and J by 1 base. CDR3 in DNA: TGTGCCAGCAGCGTCTACGGGGGGAGCGGCACAGATACGCAGTATTTT. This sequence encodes CASSVYGGSGTDTQYF. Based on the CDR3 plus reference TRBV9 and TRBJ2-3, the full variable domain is DSGVTQTPKHLITATGQRVTLRCSPRSGDLSVYWYQQSLDQGLQFLIQYYNGEERAKGNILERFSAQQFPDLHSELNLSSLELGDSALYFCASSVYGGSGTDTQYFGPGTRLTVL.

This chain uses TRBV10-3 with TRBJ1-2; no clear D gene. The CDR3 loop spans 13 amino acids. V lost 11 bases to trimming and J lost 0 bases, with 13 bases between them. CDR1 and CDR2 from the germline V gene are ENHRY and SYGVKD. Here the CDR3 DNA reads TGTGCCTCTTCCGACGGTCCTAACTATGGCTACACCTTC. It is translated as CASSDGPNYGYTF.

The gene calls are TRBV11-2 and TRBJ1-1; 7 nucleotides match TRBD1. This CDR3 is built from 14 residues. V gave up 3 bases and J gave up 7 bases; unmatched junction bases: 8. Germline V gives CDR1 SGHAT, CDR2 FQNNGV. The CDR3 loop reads CASSFRDSNLEAFF. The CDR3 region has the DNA TGTGCCAGCAGCTTCCGGGACAGCAACCTTGAAGCTTTCTTT.

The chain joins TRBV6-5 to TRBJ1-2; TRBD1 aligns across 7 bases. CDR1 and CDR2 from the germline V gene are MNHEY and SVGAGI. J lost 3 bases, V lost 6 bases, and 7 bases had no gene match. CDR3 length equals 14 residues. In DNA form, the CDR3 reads TGTGCCAGCAGATCCAGGGGACAGCACTATGGCTACACCTTC. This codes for CASRSRGQHYGYTF.

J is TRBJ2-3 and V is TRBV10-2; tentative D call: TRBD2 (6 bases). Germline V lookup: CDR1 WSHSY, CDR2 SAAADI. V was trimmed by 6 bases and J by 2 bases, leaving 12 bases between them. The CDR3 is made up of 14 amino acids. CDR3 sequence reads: CASRDGGDTDTQYF. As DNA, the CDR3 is TGCGCCAGCAGGGACGGGGGAGACACAGATACGCAGTATTTT.

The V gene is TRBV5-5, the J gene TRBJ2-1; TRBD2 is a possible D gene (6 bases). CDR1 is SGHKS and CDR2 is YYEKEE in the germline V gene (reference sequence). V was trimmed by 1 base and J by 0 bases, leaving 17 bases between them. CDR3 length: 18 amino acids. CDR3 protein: CASSLIGSGASSYNEQFF. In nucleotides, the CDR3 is TGTGCCAGCAGCTTGATTGGTAGCGGCGCCAGCTCCTACAATGAGCAGTTCTTC.

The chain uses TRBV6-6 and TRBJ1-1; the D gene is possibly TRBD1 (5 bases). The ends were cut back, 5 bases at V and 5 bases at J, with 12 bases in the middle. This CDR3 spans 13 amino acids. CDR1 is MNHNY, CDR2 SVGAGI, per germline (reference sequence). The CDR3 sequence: CASSQGRETEAFF. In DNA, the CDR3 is TGTGCCAGCAGTCAGGGAAGGGAAACTGAAGCTTTCTTT.

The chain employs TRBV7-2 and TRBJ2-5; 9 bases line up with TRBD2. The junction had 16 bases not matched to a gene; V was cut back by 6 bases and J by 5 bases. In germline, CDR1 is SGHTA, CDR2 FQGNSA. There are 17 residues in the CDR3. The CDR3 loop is CASSVNGASGERETQYF. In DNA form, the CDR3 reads TGTGCCAGCAGTGTCAATGGGGCTAGCGGGGAAAGGGAGACCCAGTACTTC.

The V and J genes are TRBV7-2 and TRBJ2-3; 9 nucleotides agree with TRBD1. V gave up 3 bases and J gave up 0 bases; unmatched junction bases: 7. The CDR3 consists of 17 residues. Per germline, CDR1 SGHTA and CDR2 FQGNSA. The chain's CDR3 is CASSFGQGSLSTDTQYF. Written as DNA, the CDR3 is TGTGCCAGCAGCTTCGGACAGGGGTCCCTAAGCACAGATACGCAGTATTTT.

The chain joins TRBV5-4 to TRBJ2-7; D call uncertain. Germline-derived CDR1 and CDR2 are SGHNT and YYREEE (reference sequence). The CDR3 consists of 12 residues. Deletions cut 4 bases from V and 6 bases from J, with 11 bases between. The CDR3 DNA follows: TGTGCCAGCAGCCGTGGATCTCTCGAGCAGTACTTC. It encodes CASSRGSLEQYF.

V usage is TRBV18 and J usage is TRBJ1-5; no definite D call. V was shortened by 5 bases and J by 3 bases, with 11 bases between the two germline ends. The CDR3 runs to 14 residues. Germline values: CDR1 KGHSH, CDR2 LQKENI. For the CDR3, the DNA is TGTGCCAGCTCAATAGAGGCCCTCAATCAGCCCCAGCATTTT. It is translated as CASSIEALNQPQHF.

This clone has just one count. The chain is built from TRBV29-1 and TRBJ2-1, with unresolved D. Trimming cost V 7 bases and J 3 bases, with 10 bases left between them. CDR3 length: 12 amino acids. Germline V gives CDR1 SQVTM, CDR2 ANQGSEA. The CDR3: CSAGWVYNEQFF. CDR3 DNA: TGCAGCGCTGGGTGGGTCTACAATGAGCAGTTCTTC.

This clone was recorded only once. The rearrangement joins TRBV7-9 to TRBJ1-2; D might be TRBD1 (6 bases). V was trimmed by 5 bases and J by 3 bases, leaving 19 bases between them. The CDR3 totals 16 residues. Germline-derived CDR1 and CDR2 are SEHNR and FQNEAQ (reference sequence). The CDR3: CASSGSGGGVDYGYTF. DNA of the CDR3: TGTGCCAGCAGCGGCAGCGGGGGGGGCGTCGACTATGGCTACACCTTC.

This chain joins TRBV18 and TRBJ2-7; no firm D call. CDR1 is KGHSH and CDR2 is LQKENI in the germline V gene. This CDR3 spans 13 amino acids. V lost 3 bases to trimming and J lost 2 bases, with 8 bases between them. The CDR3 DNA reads TGTGCCAGCTCACCTAAGGGTCCCTACGAGCAGTACTTC. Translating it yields CASSPKGPYEQYF.

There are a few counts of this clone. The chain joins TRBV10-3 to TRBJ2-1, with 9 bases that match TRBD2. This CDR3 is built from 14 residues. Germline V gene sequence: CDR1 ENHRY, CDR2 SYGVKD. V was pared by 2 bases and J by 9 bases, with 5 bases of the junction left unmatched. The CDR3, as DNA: TGTGCCATCAGTGAGGCCGGGACTAGCAGTGAGCAGTTCTTC. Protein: CAISEAGTSSEQFF.

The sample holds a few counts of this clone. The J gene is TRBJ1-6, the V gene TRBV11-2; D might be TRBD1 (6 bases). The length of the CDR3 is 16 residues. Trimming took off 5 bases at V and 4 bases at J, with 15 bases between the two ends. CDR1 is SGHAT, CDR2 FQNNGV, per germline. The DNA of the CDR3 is TGTGCCAGCAGCCCTTACGACAGGCAGTATAATTCACCCCTCCACTTT. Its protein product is CASSPYDRQYNSPLHF.

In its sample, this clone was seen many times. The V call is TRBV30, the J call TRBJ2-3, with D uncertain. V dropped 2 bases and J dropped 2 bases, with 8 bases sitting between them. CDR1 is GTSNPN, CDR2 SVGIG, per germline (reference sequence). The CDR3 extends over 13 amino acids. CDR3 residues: CAWSTTITDTQYF. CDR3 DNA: TGTGCCTGGAGTACGACCATCACAGATACGCAGTATTTT.

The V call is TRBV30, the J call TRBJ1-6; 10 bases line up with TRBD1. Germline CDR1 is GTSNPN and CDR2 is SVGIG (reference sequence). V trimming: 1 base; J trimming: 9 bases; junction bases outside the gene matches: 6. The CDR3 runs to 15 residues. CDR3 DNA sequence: TGTGCCTGGAGTGCTCCGGGACAGGGGTTTTCACCCCTCCACTTT. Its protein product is CAWSAPGQGFSPLHF. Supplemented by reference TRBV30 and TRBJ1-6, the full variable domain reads SQTIHQWPATLVQPVGSPLSLECTVEGTSNPNLYWYRQAAGRGLQLLFYSVGIGQISSEVPQNLSASRPQDRQFILSSKKLLLSDSGFYLCAWSAPGQGFSPLHFGNGTRLTVT.

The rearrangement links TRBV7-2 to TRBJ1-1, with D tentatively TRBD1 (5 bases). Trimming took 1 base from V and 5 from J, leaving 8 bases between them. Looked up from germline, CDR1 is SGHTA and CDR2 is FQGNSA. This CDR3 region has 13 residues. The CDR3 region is CASSLGGGTEAFF. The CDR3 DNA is TGTGCCAGCAGCTTAGGTGGGGGGACTGAAGCTTTCTTT.

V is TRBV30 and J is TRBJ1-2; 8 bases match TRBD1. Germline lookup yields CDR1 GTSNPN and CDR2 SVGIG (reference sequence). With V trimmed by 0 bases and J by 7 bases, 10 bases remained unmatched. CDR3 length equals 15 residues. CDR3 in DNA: TGTGCCTGGAGTGTACGGTGGACAGGGAGTGGTGGCTACACCTTC. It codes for CAWSVRWTGSGGYTF.

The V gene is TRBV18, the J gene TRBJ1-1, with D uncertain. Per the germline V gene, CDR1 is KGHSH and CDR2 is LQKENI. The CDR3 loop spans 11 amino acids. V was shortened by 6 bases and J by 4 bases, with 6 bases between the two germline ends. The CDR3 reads CASSEGTEAFF. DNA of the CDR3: TGTGCCAGCTCCGAGGGCACTGAAGCTTTCTTT. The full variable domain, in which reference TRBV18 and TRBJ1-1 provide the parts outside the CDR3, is NAGVMQNPRHLVRRRGQEARLRCSPMKGHSHVYWYRQLPEEGLKFMVYLQKENIIDESGMPKERFSAEFPKEGPSILRIQQVVRGDSAAYFCASSEGTEAFFGQGTRLTVV.

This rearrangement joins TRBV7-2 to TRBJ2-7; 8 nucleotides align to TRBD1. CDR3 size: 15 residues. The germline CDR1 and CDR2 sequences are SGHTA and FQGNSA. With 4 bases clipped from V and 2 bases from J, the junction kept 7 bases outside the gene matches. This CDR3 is CASSYSDRAPYEQYF. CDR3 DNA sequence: TGTGCCAGCAGCTACTCGGACAGGGCGCCCTACGAGCAGTACTTC. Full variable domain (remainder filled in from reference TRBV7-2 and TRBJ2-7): GAGVSQSPSNKVTEKGKDVELRCDPISGHTALYWYRQSLGQGLEFLIYFQGNSAPDKSGLPSDRFSAERTGGSVSTLTIQRTQQEDSAVYLCASSYSDRAPYEQYFGPGTRLTVT.

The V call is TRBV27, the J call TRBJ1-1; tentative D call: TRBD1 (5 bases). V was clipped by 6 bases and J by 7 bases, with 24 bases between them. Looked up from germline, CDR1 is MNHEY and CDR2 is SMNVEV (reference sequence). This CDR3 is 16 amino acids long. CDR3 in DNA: TGTGCCAGCAGCCCCGCAGGGAAGGCGGGGCCGGTTGAAGCTTTCTTT. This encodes CASSPAGKAGPVEAFF.

This CDR3 is CATSGRQGAGEQYF. The DNA of the CDR3 is TGTGCCACCAGCGGCCGACAGGGCGCGGGAGAGCAGTACTTC. V gene TRBV15 combines with J gene TRBJ2-7; a possible D gene is TRBD1 (7 bases). The CDR3 is made up of 14 amino acids. CDR1 is LNHNV and CDR2 is YYDKDF in the germline V gene (reference sequence). V dropped 5 bases and J dropped 7 bases, with 18 bases sitting between them. Together with reference TRBV15 and TRBJ2-7, the CDR3 gives the full variable domain: DAMVIQNPRYQVTQFGKPVTLSCSQTLNHNVMYWYQQKSSQAPKLLFHYYDKDFNNEADTPDNFQSRRPNTSFCFLDIRSPGLGDTAMYLCATSGRQGAGEQYFGPGTRLTVT.

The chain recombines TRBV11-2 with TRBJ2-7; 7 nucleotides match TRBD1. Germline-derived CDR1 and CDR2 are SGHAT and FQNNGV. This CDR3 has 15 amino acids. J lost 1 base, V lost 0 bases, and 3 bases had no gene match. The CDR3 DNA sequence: TGTGCCAGCAGCTTAGACAGGGGACAGTCCTACGAGCAGTACTTC. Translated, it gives CASSLDRGQSYEQYF. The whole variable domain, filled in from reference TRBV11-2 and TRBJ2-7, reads EAGVAQSPRYKIIEKRQSVAFWCNPISGHATLYWYQQILGQGPKLLIQFQNNGVVDDSQLPKDRFSAERLKGVDSTLKIQPAKLEDSAVYLCASSLDRGQSYEQYFGPGTRLTVT.

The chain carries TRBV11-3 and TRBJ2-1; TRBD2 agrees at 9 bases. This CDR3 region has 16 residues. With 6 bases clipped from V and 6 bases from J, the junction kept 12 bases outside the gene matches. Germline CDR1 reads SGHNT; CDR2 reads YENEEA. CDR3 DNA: TGTGCCAGCAGTTCTAGACTAGCGGCGCAGATCAATGAGCAGTTCTTC. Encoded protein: CASSSRLAAQINEQFF.

The CDR3, as DNA: TGTGCCAGCAGCTTCCTCGAGAGGAATCAGCCCCAGCATTTT. This encodes CASSFLERNQPQHF. This rearrangement joins TRBV7-2 to TRBJ1-5, with no clear D. Germline V gene sequence: CDR1 SGHTA, CDR2 FQGNSA. V was shortened by 3 bases and J by 4 bases, with 10 bases between the two germline ends. This CDR3 contains 14 residues.

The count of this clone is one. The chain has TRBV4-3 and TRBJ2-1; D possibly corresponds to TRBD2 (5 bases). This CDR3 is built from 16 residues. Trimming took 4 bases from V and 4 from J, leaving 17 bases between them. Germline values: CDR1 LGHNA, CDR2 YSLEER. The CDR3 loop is CASSRSGRAAYNEQFF. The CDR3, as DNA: TGCGCCAGCAGCCGATCCGGGCGGGCAGCTTACAATGAGCAGTTCTTC.

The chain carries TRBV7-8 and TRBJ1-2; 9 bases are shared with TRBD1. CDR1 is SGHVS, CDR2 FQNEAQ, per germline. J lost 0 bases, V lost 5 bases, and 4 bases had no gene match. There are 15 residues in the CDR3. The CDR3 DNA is TGTGCCAGCAGCCCCGGGACAGGGTCTAACTATGGCTACACCTTC. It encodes CASSPGTGSNYGYTF.